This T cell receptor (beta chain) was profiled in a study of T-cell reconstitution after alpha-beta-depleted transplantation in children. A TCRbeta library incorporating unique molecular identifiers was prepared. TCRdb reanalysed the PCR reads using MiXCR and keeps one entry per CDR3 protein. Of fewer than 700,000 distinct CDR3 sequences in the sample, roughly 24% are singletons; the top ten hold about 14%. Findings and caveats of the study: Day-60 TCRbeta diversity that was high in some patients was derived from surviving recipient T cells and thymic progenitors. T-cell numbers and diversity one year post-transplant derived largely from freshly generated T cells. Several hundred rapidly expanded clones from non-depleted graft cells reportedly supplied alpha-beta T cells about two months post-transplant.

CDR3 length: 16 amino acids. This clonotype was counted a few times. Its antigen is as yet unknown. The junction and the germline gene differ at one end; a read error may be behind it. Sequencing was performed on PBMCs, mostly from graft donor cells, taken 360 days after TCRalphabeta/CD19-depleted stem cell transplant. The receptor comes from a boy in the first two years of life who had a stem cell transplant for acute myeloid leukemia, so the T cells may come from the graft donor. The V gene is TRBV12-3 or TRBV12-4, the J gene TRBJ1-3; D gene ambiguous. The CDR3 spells CASRLDGSSSGNTIYF. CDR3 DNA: TGTGCCAGCAGGTTAGACGGAAGCTCCTCTGGAAACACCATATATTTT.